Listed here is a single T cell receptor (beta chain). Its specificity is not known. These data belong to a study of identical twins. General observations from the study: Compared with models, monozygotic twins showed more out-of-frame TCR alpha sharing.

TCRdb re-called the 5' RACE reads with MiXCR, one entry per CDR3 protein. The top ten clones hold approximately 7.6% of a sample with 300,000 to 400,000 distinct CDR3 sequences, over 9% of them seen once. A further study also used this sample, focusing on yellow fever vaccine responses in identical twins.

Input material: CD8+ T cells sorted from blood. The origin of this receptor is a woman aged 18 to 35 in good health.

CDR3 nucleotides: TGTGCCAGCAGCCAAGGACAGGCCACCAATCAGCCCCAGCATTTT. Encoded protein: CASSQGQATNQPQHF. The chain carries TRBV3-1 and TRBJ1-5, with D possibly TRBD1 on 6 matching bases. The CDR3 length is 15 residues. Germline values: CDR1 LGHDT, CDR2 YNNKEL (reference sequence). Deletions cut 1 base from V and 3 bases from J, with 10 bases between.